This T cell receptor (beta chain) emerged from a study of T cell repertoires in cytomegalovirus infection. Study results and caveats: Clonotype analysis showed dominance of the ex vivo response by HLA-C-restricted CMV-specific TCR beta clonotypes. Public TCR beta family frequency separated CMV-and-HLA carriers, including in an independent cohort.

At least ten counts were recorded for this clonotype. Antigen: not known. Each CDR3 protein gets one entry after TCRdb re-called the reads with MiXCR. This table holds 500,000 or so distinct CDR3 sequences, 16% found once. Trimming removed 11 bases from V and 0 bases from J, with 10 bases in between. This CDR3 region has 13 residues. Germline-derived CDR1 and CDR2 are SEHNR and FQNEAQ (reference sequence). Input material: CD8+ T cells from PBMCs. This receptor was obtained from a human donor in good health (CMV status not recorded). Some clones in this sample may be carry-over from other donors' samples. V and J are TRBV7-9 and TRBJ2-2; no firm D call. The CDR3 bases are TGTGCCGGGTCGCAGTCGAACACCGGGGAGCTGTTTTTT. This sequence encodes CAGSQSNTGELFF.